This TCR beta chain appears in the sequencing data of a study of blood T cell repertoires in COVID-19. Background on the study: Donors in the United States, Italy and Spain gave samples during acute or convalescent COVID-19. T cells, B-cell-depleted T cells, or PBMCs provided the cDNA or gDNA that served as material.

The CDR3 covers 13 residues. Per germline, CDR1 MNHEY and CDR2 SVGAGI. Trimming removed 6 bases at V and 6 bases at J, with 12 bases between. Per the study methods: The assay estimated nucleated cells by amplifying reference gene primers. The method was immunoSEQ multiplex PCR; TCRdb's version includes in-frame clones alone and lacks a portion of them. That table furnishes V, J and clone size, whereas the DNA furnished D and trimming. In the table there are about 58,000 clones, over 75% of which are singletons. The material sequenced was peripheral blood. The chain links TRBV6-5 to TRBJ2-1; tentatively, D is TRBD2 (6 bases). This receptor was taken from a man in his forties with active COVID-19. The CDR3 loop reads CASREGLSNEQFF. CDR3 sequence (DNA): TGTGCCAGCAGGGAGGGCCTAAGCAATGAGCAGTTCTTC.